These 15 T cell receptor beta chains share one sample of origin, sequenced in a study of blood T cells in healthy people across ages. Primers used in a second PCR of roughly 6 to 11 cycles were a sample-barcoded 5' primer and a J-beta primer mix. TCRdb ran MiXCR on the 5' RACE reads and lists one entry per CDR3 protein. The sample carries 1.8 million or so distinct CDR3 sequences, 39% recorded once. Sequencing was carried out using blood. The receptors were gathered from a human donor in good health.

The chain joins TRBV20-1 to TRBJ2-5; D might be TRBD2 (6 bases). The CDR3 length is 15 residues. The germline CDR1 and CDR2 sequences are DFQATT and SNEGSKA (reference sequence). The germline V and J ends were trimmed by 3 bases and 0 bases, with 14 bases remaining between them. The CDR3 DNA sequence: TGCAGTGCTAGGGTGCGGGGACGGTACCAAGAGACCCAGTACTTC. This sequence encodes CSARVRGRYQETQYF.

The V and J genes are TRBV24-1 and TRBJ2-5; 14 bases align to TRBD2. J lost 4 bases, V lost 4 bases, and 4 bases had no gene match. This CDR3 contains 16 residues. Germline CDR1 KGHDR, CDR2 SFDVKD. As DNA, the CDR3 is TGTGCCACCAGTGACCGGGGACTAGCGGGGGCAGAGACCCAGTACTTC. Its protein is CATSDRGLAGAETQYF.

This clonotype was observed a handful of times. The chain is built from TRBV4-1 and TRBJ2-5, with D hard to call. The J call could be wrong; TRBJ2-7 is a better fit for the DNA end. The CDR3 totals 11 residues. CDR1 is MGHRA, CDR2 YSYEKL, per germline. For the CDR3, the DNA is TGCGCCAGCAGCGCCGACACCGAGCAGTACTTC. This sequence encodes CASSADTEQYF.

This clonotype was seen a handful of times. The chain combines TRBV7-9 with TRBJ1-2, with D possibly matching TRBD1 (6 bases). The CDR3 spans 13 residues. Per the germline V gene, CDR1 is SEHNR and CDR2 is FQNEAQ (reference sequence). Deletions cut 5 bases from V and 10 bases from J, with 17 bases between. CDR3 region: CASSHHRQEVYTF. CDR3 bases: TGTGCCAGCAGCCACCATCGACAGGAAGTCTACACCTTC. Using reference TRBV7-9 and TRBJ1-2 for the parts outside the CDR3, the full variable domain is DTGVSQNPRHKITKRGQNVTFRCDPISEHNRLYWYRQTLGQGPEFLTYFQNEAQLEKSRLLSDRFSAERPKGSFSTLEIQRTEQGDSAMYLCASSHHRQEVYTFGSGTRLTVV.

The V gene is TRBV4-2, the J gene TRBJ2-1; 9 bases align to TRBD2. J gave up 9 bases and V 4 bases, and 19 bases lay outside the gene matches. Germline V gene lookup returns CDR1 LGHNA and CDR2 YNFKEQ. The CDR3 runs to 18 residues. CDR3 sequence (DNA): TGTGCCAGCAGCCCAAGGCCAGGGGTAGCGGGGGACCTGTCTGAGCAGTTCTTC. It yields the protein CASSPRPGVAGDLSEQFF.

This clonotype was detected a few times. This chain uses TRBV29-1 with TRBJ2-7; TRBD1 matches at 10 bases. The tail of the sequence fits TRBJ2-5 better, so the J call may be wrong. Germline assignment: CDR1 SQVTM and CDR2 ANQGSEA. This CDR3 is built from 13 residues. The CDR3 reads CSVLWGQGETQYF. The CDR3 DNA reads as TGCAGCGTTCTGTGGGGACAGGGGGAGACCCAGTACTTC.

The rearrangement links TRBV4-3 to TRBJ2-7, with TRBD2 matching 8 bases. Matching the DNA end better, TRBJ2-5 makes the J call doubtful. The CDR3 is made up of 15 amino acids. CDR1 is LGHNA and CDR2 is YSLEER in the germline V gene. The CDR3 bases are TGCGCCAGCAGCCTTCAGCGGGGGCCAGGAGAGACCCAGTACTTC. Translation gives CASSLQRGPGETQYF.

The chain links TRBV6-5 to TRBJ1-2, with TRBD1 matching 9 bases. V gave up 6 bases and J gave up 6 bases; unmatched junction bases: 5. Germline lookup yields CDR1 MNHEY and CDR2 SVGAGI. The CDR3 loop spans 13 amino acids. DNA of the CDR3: TGTGCCAGCAGGGCCGGGACAGGGCATGGCTACACCTTC. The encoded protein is CASRAGTGHGYTF.

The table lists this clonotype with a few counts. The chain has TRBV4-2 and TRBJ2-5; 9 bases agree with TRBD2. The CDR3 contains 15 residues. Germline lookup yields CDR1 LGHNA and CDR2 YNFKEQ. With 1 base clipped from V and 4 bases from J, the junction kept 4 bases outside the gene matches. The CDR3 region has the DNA TGTGCCAGCAGCCAAGTAGCGGGGGCGGCAGAGACCCAGTACTTC. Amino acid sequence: CASSQVAGAAETQYF.

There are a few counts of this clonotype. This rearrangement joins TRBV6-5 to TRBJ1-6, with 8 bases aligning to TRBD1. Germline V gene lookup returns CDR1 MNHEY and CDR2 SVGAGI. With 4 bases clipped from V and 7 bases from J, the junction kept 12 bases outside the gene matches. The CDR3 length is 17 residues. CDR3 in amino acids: CASSSTEAGGWNSPLHF. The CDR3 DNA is TGTGCCAGCAGTTCAACGGAGGCAGGGGGCTGGAATTCACCCCTCCACTTT.

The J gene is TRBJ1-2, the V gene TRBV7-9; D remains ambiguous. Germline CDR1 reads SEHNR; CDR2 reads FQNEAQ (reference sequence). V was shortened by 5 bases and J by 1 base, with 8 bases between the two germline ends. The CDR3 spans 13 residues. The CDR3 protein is CASSIGSNYGYTF. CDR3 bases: TGTGCCAGCAGCATTGGAAGTAACTATGGCTACACCTTC.

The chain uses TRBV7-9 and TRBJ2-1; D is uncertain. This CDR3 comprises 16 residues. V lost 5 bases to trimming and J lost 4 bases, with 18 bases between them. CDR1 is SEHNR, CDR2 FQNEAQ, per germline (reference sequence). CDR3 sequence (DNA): TGTGCCAGCAGCCCATCATTGGGGTTGCCTTACAATGAGCAGTTCTTC. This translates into CASSPSLGLPYNEQFF. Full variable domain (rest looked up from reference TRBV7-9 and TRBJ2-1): DTGVSQNPRHKITKRGQNVTFRCDPISEHNRLYWYRQTLGQGPEFLTYFQNEAQLEKSRLLSDRFSAERPKGSFSTLEIQRTEQGDSAMYLCASSPSLGLPYNEQFFGPGTRLTVL.

CDR3 sequence reads: CASSLEWDIRQSPLHF. CDR3 coding DNA: TGTGCCAGCAGCTTGGAATGGGATATCCGGCAGTCACCCCTCCACTTT. This chain joins TRBV7-8 and TRBJ1-6; no reliable D call. Germline CDR1 and CDR2: SGHVS and FQNEAQ. The CDR3 has 16 residues. V was shortened by 3 bases and J by 10 bases, with 19 bases between the two germline ends.

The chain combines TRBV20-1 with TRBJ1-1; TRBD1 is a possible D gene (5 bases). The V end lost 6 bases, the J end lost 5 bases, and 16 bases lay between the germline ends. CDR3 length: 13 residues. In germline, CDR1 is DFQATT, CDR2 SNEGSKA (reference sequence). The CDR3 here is CSARSQGLTEAFF. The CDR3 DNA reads TGCAGTGCACGAAGCCAGGGTCTGACTGAAGCTTTCTTT.

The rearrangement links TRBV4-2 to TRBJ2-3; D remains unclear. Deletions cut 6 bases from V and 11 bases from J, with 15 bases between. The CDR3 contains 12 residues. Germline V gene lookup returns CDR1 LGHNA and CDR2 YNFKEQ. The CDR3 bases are TGTGCCAGCAGTATAAGAAACGGGTTGCAGTATTTT. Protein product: CASSIRNGLQYF.